Each of the 23 T cell receptor beta chains below was sequenced from the same sample in a study of cytomegalovirus exposure and HLA in healthy donors. Sequenced by immunoSEQ multiplex PCR; TCRdb stores in-frame clones only, minus some. The data show about 180,000 clones, approximately 89% seen once. Material: PBMCs. These receptor sequences come from a man younger than 30 in good health and CMV-seropositive.

The chain combines TRBV2 with TRBJ1-1; D remains unclear. The CDR3 length is 14 residues. Deletions cut 4 bases from V and 1 base from J, with 10 bases between. From germline, CDR1 is SNHLY and CDR2 FYNNEI. The CDR3 sequence is CASSVRGKNTEAFF. As DNA, the CDR3 is TGTGCCAGCAGTGTAAGAGGGAAGAACACTGAAGCTTTCTTT. The full variable domain, rest sourced from reference TRBV2 and TRBJ1-1, is EPEVTQTPSHQVTQMGQEVILRCVPISNHLYFYWYRQILGQKVEFLVSFYNNEISEKSEIFDDQFSVERPDGSNFTLKIRSTKLEDSAMYFCASSVRGKNTEAFFGQGTRLTVV.

The chain links TRBV2 to TRBJ2-3; 9 bases match TRBD2. The germline gives CDR1 SNHLY, CDR2 FYNNEI. The V and J ends lost 6 bases and 4 bases, in that order; junction bases with no gene match: 17. CDR3 length: 18 residues. CDR3 bases: TGTGCCAGCAGCGAAACCCCACGCGGGAGGGCCGGAGCAGATACGCAGTATTTT. Residues: CASSETPRGRAGADTQYF. Supplemented by reference TRBV2 and TRBJ2-3, the full variable domain reads EPEVTQTPSHQVTQMGQEVILRCVPISNHLYFYWYRQILGQKVEFLVSFYNNEISEKSEIFDDQFSVERPDGSNFTLKIRSTKLEDSAMYFCASSETPRGRAGADTQYFGPGTRLTVL.

The genes are TRBV2 and TRBJ1-1, with a tentative D call TRBD1 (6 bases). V gave up 6 bases and J gave up 0 bases, with 11 bases separating them. CDR1 and CDR2 (germline): SNHLY, FYNNEI. The CDR3 is 14 residues long. The CDR3 here is CASRYRAMNTEAFF. For the CDR3, the DNA is TGTGCCAGCAGGTACAGGGCAATGAACACTGAAGCTTTCTTT.

V is TRBV30 and J is TRBJ2-5; 10 nucleotides align to TRBD2. This CDR3 is 13 amino acids long. Per germline, CDR1 GTSNPN and CDR2 SVGIG (reference sequence). Trimming took 7 bases from V and 4 from J; bases not matched to a gene: 6. In DNA, the CDR3 is TGTGCCTACCGACTAGCGGGTGGAGAGACCCAGTACTTC. Its translation: CAYRLAGGETQYF.

The gene calls are TRBV15 and TRBJ1-3, with unresolved D. V lost 4 bases and J lost 1, with 5 bases in between. The CDR3 is 13 amino acids. In germline, CDR1 is LNHNV, CDR2 YYDKDF (reference sequence). The CDR3 DNA is TGTGCCACCAGCACGCGTTCTGGAAACACCATATATTTT. Residues: CATSTRSGNTIYF.

V is TRBV7-3 and J is TRBJ2-1; TRBD2 matches 8 bases. The CDR3 is 15 residues long. Per germline, CDR1 SGHTA and CDR2 FQGTGA. V was clipped by 0 bases and J by 9 bases; unmatched bases: 7. This CDR3 reads CASSLTGRGGSEQFF. CDR3 DNA sequence: TGTGCCAGCAGCTTAACGGGACGGGGGGGCAGTGAGCAGTTCTTC.

The J gene is TRBJ2-7, the V gene TRBV5-6, with TRBD2 as a possible D gene (6 bases). Germline V gene data show CDR1 as SGHDT and CDR2 as YYEEEE. V was shortened by 3 bases and J by 6 bases, with 13 bases between the two germline ends. The CDR3 is 13 amino acids. The CDR3 reads CASSSGGLGEQYF. In DNA form, the CDR3 reads TGTGCCAGCAGCTCAGGAGGGTTGGGCGAGCAGTACTTC.

Comments on this clone: A junction boundary mismatches the germline segment, possibly from a read error. This sample also contains other DNA sequences that code for the same CDR3. The CDR3: CATSRDQYRGNTIYF. The CDR3 bases are TGTGCCACCAGCAGAGACCAATACAGGGGAAACACTATATATTTT. The gene calls are TRBV15 and TRBJ1-3; 7 positions match TRBD1. The CDR3 spans 15 residues. Germline CDR1 LNHNV, CDR2 YYDKDF (reference sequence).

The rearrangement links TRBV29-1 to TRBJ2-1; 7 positions match TRBD1. Germline V gene sequence: CDR1 SQVTM, CDR2 ANQGSEA. V shed 0 bases and J 13 bases; nucleotides not matched to a gene: 24. This CDR3 has 18 residues. CDR3 protein: CSVEDLNPPGNTGVHQFF. CDR3 sequence (DNA): TGCAGCGTTGAAGATCTTAACCCCCCCGGAAACACAGGGGTACACCAGTTCTTC.

This chain connects TRBV6-5 to TRBJ2-7; TRBD1 matches at 7 bases. The CDR3 length is 13 residues. V trimming: 6 bases; J trimming: 3 bases; junction bases outside the gene matches: 5. Germline CDR1 and CDR2: MNHEY and SVGAGI. The CDR3 DNA sequence: TGTGCCAGCAGGCCCGGGGACAGCTACGAGCAGTACTTC. It codes for CASRPGDSYEQYF.

This chain connects TRBV6-4 to TRBJ1-2, with TRBD1 identical over 8 bases. Germline-derived CDR1 and CDR2 are MRHNA and SNTAGT. V dropped 2 bases and J dropped 3; count of bases not matched to a gene: 8. The CDR3 has 16 amino acids. Here the CDR3 reads CASSDQGQGTDYGYTF. The DNA for the CDR3 is TGTGCCAGCAGTGACCAAGGACAGGGAACTGACTATGGCTACACCTTC.

This clone was observed once. The sample carries other DNA sequences with the same CDR3. The chain combines TRBV5-1 with TRBJ1-2; 8 bases fit TRBD1. The CDR3 sequence is 14 residues long. Trimming at V came to 2 bases and at J to 1 base, leaving 1 base not matched to a gene. CDR1 and CDR2 (germline): SGHRS, YFSETQ. CDR3 in DNA: TGCGCCAGCAGCTTAGACAGGGGTAACTATGGCTACACCTTC. This encodes CASSLDRGNYGYTF.

This sequence joins TRBV5-1 and TRBJ2-5; D uncertain. Germline CDR1 SGHRS, CDR2 YFSETQ. Trimming removed 0 bases from V and 1 base from J, with 16 bases in between. This CDR3 spans 17 amino acids. CDR3 protein: CASSLGAVVVGQETQYF. In nucleotides, the CDR3 is TGCGCCAGCAGCTTGGGGGCCGTCGTGGTCGGCCAAGAGACCCAGTACTTC.

The chain employs TRBV18 and TRBJ2-1; no reliable D call. This CDR3 is built from 12 residues. V was shortened by 3 bases and J by 8 bases, with 8 bases between the two germline ends. CDR1 is KGHSH, CDR2 LQKENI, per germline. DNA for the CDR3: TGTGCCAGCTCACCCACTATCGATGAGCAGTTCTTC. The encoded protein is CASSPTIDEQFF.

Turning to this clone: Distinct nucleotide sequences in the sample also encode this CDR3. The chain uses TRBV19 and TRBJ2-7, with D possibly being TRBD1 (5 bases). With 3 bases removed from V and 2 bases from J, the gap between germline ends came to 8 bases. The V gene's germline CDR1 is LNHDA and CDR2 SQIVND (reference sequence). The CDR3 consists of 13 residues. The CDR3 region is CASSIARAYEQYF. In DNA form, the CDR3 reads TGTGCCAGTAGTATCGCCAGGGCCTACGAGCAGTACTTC.

The sample holds a few counts of this clone. The chain couples TRBV2 to TRBJ2-3, with a weak D call TRBD2 (5 bases). The CDR3 runs to 14 residues. Looked up from germline, CDR1 is SNHLY and CDR2 is FYNNEI. V dropped 6 bases and J dropped 2 bases, with 12 bases sitting between them. The CDR3 nucleotides read TGTGCCAGCAGCCCTACTAGTTCCACAGATACGCAGTATTTT. Translating gives CASSPTSSTDTQYF.

The genes are TRBV5-1 and TRBJ2-3; D remains ambiguous. Trimming removed 6 bases at V and 1 base at J, with 9 bases between. There are 13 residues in the CDR3. CDR1 and CDR2 from the germline V gene are SGHRS and YFSETQ. CDR3 sequence reads: CASKLPGTDTQYF. The DNA for the CDR3 is TGCGCCAGCAAGCTCCCTGGCACAGATACGCAGTATTTT.

This clone was picked up many times. One end of the junction does not line up with germline, which may come from a read error. The V gene is TRBV2, the J gene TRBJ1-4; maybe TRBD1 (5 bases). CDR3 size: 13 residues. The V gene's germline CDR1 is SNHLY and CDR2 FYNNEI. The CDR3 nucleotides are TGTGCCAGCAGTGAAGTGCCCAACCTTGGAGGGGTTTTT. Its translation: CASSEVPNLGGVF.

This sequence joins TRBV9 and TRBJ2-1; tentatively, D is TRBD2 (6 bases). Trimming stripped 3 bases from V and 3 bases from J, with 10 bases between. Germline loops: CDR1 SGDLS, CDR2 YYNGEE. This CDR3 region has 14 residues. The CDR3 protein is CASSGSGFYNEQFF. CDR3 nucleotides: TGTGCCAGCAGCGGTAGCGGATTCTACAATGAGCAGTTCTTC.

As concerns this clone: At one boundary the junction diverges from the germline segment, which might be a read error. This sequence joins TRBV7-7 and TRBJ2-5; 8 bases are shared with TRBD2. Germline V gene sequence: CDR1 SSHAT, CDR2 FNYEAQ (reference sequence). The CDR3 has 18 amino acids. This CDR3 reads CASSSTPGLGGEEETQYF. CDR3 nucleotide sequence: TGTGCTAGCAGCTCCACTCCGGGACTAGGGGGGGAGGAAGAGACCCAGTACTTC.

This chain uses TRBV30 with TRBJ2-4; D may be TRBD2 (5 bases). Between the trimmed V and J ends, which lost 0 bases and 9 bases, there was a span of 12 bases. The CDR3 is 13 amino acids. Germline V CDR1 and CDR2: GTSNPN, SVGIG (reference sequence). CDR3 in amino acids: CAWSVLGSGIQYF. CDR3 nucleotide sequence: TGTGCCTGGAGTGTCCTGGGGAGTGGCATTCAGTACTTC.

J is TRBJ1-1 and V is TRBV4-1; a weak D match, TRBD1 (5 bases). V was cut by 4 bases and J by 6 bases, with 15 bases left in between. Germline CDR1 and CDR2: MGHRA and YSYEKL. The CDR3 runs to 14 residues. The CDR3 spells CASSRIQDLAEAFF. In DNA, the CDR3 is TGCGCCAGCAGCCGAATACAGGATTTGGCTGAAGCTTTCTTT.

The chain joins TRBV7-9 to TRBJ2-5, with 13 bases fitting TRBD2. The CDR3 has 16 amino acids. J was trimmed by 2 bases and V by 5 bases; bases with no gene match: 5. Germline lookup yields CDR1 SEHNR and CDR2 FQNEAQ (reference sequence). The CDR3 DNA sequence: TGTGCCAGCAGCCCCGGGACTAGCGGGAAACAAGAGACCCAGTACTTC. Its protein is CASSPGTSGKQETQYF.